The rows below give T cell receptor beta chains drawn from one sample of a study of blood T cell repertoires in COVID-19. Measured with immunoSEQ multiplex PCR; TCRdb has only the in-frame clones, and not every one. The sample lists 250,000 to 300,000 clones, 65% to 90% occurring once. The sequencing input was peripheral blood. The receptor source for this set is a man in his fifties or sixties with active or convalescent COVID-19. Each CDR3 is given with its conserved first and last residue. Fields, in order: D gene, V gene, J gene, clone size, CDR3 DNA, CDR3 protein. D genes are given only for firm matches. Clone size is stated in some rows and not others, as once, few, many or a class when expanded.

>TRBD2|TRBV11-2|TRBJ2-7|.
TGTGCCAGCAGCCCGATTAGCGGGAGGGCCTACGAGCAGTACTTC
CASSPISGRAYEQYF
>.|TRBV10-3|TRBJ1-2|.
TGTGCCATCAGTGATTGGGTCGCGACCGAAGGGGAGGCTGGCTACACCTTC
CAISDWVATEGEAGYTF
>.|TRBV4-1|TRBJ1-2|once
TGCGCCAGCAGCCAAGCGGCCCAGGGGCTAAACTATGGCTACACCTTC
CASSQAAQGLNYGYTF
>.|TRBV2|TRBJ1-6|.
TGTGCCAGCACAAGGGGAGGGGATAATTCACCCCTCCACTTT
CASTRGGDNSPLHF
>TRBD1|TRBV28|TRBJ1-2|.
TGTGCCAGCAGCTTCGGACAGGGGCGCTATGGCTACACCTTC
CASSFGQGRYGYTF
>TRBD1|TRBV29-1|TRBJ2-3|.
TGCAGCGCCAAAAGGGGGGGACAGGGGGCGACCGATACGCAGTATTTT
CSAKRGGQGATDTQYF
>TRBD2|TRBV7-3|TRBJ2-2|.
TGTGCCAGCAGCTTAATCCCAACCCGACTAGCGGGAGTTCTTAACACCGGGGAGCTGTTTTTT
CASSLIPTRLAGVLNTGELFF
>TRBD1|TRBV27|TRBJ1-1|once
TGTGCCAGCAGTAGACGGACAGGGGCAAACACTGAAGCTTTCTTT
CASSRRTGANTEAFF
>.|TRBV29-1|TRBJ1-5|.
TGCAGCGTTTGTAACATCACAGGTGGCAATCAGCCCCAGCATTTT
CSVCNITGGNQPQHF
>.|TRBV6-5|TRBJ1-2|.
TGTGCCAGCGCATCGGGCTATGGCTACACCTTC
CASASGYGYTF
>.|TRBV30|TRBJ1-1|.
TGTGCCTGGAGCGCCTCGGCCGGGACTGAAGCTTTCTTT
CAWSASAGTEAFF
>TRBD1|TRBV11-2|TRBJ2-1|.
TGTGCCAGCAGCCGGCCCGGGACAGGGGGCAGGGGTACGTTCTTC
CASSRPGTGGRGTFF
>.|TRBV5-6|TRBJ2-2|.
TGTGCCAGCAGCTTGGGGGGCACAGACACCGGGGAGCTGTTTTTT
CASSLGGTDTGELFF
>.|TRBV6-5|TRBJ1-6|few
TGTGCCAGCAGTTCTCCCTCGGGGAGGGATTCACCCCTCCACTTT
CASSSPSGRDSPLHF
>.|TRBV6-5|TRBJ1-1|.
TGTGCCAGCAGCCTACTAGGTGGTTCCACTGAAGCTTTCTTT
CASSLLGGSTEAFF
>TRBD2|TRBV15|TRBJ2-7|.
TGTGCCACCGCTAGCGGGGGACGGACCCGCTACGAGCAGTACTTC
CATASGGRTRYEQYF
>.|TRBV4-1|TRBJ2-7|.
TGCGCCAGCAGCCAGCCAGACAGTGGTGTATACGAGCAGTACTTC
CASSQPDSGVYEQYF
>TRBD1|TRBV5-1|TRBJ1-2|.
TGCGCCAGCAGCTTGCTTGGACAGGCGGGCTATGGCTACACCTTC
CASSLLGQAGYGYTF
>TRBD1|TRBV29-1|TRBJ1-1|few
TGCAGCGTGCGGACAGGGAACACTGAAGCTTTCTTT
CSVRTGNTEAFF
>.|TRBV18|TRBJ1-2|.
TGTGCCAGCTCACCACGCCAGGACTATGGCTACACCTTC
CASSPRQDYGYTF
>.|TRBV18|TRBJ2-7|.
TGTGCCAGCTCACCACCCGGGTTGAGAAATTCCTACGAGCAGTACTTC
CASSPPGLRNSYEQYF
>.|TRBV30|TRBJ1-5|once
TGTGCCTGGAGTTTGGGGGGGAATCAGCCCCAGCATTTT
CAWSLGGNQPQHF
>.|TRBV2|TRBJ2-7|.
TGTGCCAGCAGGCGACAGAGTGGGCCCTACGAGCAGTACTTC
CASRRQSGPYEQYF
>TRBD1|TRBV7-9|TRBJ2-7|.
TGTGCCAGCAGCCCGGGGACAGGGGGTAGTCTCGAGCAGTACTTC
CASSPGTGGSLEQYF
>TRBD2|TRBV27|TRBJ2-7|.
TGTGCCAGCAGTCTACTGCCGGGACTAGGGATCCCTTACGAGCAGTACTTC
CASSLLPGLGIPYEQYF
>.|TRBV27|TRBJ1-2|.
TGTGCCAGCAGTTTGTGGGGGGGAACTTCGGGTGGCTACACCTTC
CASSLWGGTSGGYTF
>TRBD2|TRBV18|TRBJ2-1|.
TGTGCCAGCTCACCACAGGGACTAGCGGGAGATGAGCAGTTCTTC
CASSPQGLAGDEQFF